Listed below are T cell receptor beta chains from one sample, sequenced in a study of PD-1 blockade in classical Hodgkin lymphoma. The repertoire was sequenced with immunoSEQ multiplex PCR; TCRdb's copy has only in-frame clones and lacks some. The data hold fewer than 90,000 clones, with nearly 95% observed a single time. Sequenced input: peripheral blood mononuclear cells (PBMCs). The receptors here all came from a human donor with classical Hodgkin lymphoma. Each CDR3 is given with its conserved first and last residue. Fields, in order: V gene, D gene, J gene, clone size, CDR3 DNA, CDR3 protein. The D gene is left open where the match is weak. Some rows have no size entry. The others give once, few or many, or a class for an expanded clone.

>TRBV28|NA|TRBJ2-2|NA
TGTGCCAGCAGTTCAAGACAGAGCCAGAACACCGGGGAGCTGTTTTTT
CASSSRQSQNTGELFF
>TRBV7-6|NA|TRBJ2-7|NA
TGTGCCAGCAGCGCGACAGTCTACGAGCAGTACTTC
CASSATVYEQYF
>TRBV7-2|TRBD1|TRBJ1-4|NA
TGTGCCAGCAGCTTGGGGAGACAGGGCAGAAATGAAAAACTGTTTTTT
CASSLGRQGRNEKLFF
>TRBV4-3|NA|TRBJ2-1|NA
TGCGCCAGCAGCCAAGATACCCCTGTTAGTAGGCACTACAATGAGCAGTTCTTC
CASSQDTPVSRHYNEQFF
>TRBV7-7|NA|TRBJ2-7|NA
TGTGCCAGCAGCTTAGACAGGTTGGGTGGCGAGCAGTACTTC
CASSLDRLGGEQYF
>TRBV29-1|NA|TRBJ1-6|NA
TGCAGCGTTAGACAGGATCTTGATTCACCCCTCCACTTT
CSVRQDLDSPLHF
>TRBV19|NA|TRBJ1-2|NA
TGTGCCAGTAGTCCCCAGGGACTCTATGGCTACACCTTC
CASSPQGLYGYTF
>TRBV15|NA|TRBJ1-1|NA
TGTGCCACCAGCATCGCCCTCCGAAACACTGAAGCTTTCTTT
CATSIALRNTEAFF
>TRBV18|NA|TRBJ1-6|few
TGTGCCAGCTCACCAGGACAGTATAATTCACCCCTCCACTTT
CASSPGQYNSPLHF
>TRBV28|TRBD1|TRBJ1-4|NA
TGTGCCAGCAGTCCAGGGGGCCTTCCAACTAATGAAAAACTGTTTTTT
CASSPGGLPTNEKLFF
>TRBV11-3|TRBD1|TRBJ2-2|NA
TGTGCCAGCAGCTTAGGGGGGACAGCCCTTGGTAACACCGGGGAGCTGTTTTTT
CASSLGGTALGNTGELFF
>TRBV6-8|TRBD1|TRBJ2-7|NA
TGTGCCAGCAGGCCATGGGACAGGGCTACCTACGAGCAGTACTTC
CASRPWDRATYEQYF
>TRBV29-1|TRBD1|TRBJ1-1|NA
TGCAGCGTGGGACAGGATAACGCTGAAGCTTTCTTT
CSVGQDNAEAFF
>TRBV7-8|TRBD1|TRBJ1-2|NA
TGTGCCAGCAGTAGACAGGGGGGGGACTATGGCTACACCTTC
CASSRQGGDYGYTF
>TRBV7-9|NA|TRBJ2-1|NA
TGTGCCAGCAGCCCACCAAGCCAATTCTACAATGAGCAGTTCTTC
CASSPPSQFYNEQFF
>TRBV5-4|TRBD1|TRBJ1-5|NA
TGTGCCAGCAGCCTCACAGGGGGCTGTCAGCCCCAGCATTTT
CASSLTGGCQPQHF
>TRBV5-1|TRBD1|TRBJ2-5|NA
TGCGCCAGCAGCACGGGACAGATTCAAGAGACCCAGTACTTC
CASSTGQIQETQYF
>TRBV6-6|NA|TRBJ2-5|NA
TGTGCAGCAGGTGACGGTAATCAGATCTGGGCCCAGTACTTC
CAAGDGNQIWAQYF
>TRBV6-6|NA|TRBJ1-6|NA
TGTGCCAGCAGGACCGGGGCAAGGAATTCACCCCTCCACTTT
CASRTGARNSPLHF
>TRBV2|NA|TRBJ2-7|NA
TGTGCCAGCAGTGTTCTTCCGGGGCCGAACTACGAGCAGTACTTC
CASSVLPGPNYEQYF
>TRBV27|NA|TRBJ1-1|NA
TGTGCCAGCAGTATATCGGAGAGGGGCAGTGAAGCTTTCTTT
CASSISERGSEAFF
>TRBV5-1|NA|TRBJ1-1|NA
TGCGCCAGCAGCTTGGACAGTCTGAACACTGAAGCTTTCTTT
CASSLDSLNTEAFF
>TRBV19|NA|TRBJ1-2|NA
TGTGCCAGTAGTATTAATTTCTCCTATGGCTACACCTTC
CASSINFSYGYTF
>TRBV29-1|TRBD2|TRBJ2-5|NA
TGCAGCGTTGAATCGAGGCTAGCGGGAGAGACCCAGTACTTC
CSVESRLAGETQYF
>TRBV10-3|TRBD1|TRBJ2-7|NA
TGTGCCATCAGTGAGTCAGAAAACAGGGGGCAAGACGAGCAGTACTTC
CAISESENRGQDEQYF
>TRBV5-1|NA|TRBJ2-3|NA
TGCGCCAGCACCGAGGGGGGTGCAGATACGCAGTATTTT
CASTEGGADTQYF
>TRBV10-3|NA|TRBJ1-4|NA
TGTGCCATCAGTGTGCTTGCAGGGCCAACTAATGAAAAACTGTTTTTT
CAISVLAGPTNEKLFF
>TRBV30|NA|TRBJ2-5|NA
TGTGCCTGCGCAGCTGGAGTCCAAGAGACCCAGTACTTC
CACAAGVQETQYF
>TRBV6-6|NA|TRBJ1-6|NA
TGTGCCAGCAGTGACCGGGCACACTATAATTCACCCCTCCACTTT
CASSDRAHYNSPLHF
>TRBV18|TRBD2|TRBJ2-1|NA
TGTGCCAGCTCACCAAAAGCGGGGTTGTTCTTC
CASSPKAGLFF
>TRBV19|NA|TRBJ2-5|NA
TGTGCCAGTAGTTCGGGGGAGGCCCAGTACTTC
CASSSGEAQYF
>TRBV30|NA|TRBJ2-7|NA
TGTGCCTGGAGTGTACAGGGTTACGAGCAGTACTTC
CAWSVQGYEQYF
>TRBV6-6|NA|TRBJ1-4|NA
TGTGCCAGCAACCTCCTCGCAACTAATGAAAAACTGTTTTTT
CASNLLATNEKLFF
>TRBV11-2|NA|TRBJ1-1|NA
TGTGCCAGCAGCTCCCAGGGCACTGAAGCTTTCTTT
CASSSQGTEAFF
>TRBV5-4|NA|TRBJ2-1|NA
TGTGCCAGCAGCCCAGTCGGTGGTTCCTACAATGAGCAGTTCTTC
CASSPVGGSYNEQFF
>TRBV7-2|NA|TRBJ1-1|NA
TGTGCCAGCAGCTTAGTCTCGGGGGCCAGGTCTGAAGCTTTCTTT
CASSLVSGARSEAFF
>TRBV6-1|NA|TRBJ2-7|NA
TGTGCCAGCAGGAGACTCCCCTCGGGCTCCTACGAGCAGTACTTC
CASRRLPSGSYEQYF
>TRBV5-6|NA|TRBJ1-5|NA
TGTGCCAGCAGCTTGGCGGGAGGGGGACAGCCCCAGCATTTT
CASSLAGGGQPQHF
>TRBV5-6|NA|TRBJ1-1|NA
TGTGCCAGCAGCTTGCAGGGGCGATGGACTGAAGCTTTCTTT
CASSLQGRWTEAFF
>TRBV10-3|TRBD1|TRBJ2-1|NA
TGTGCCATCAGTGGGCGACTCAACAGGGGCGGCTACAATGAGCAGTTCTTC
CAISGRLNRGGYNEQFF
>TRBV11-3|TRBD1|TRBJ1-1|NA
TGTGCCAGCAGCTTAGGTGGACAGGGGGCCACTGAAGCTTTCTTT
CASSLGGQGATEAFF